The entry below gives a single TCR beta chain sequence along with its context. Its antigen is unidentified. The CDR3 contains 12 residues. With 2 bases removed from V and 8 bases from J, the gap between germline ends came to 9 bases. Germline CDR1 and CDR2: ENHRY and SYGVKD. The sample is drawn from a study of cytomegalovirus exposure and HLA in healthy donors. Notes on the study in general: The study assumed roughly uniform donor sequencing depth for presence/absence analyses.

PCR primers comprised 60 Vbeta and 13 Jbeta primers. Sequenced by immunoSEQ multiplex PCR; TCRdb stores in-frame clones only, minus some. Of under 85,000 clones listed, almost 80% are singletons. The chain recombines TRBV10-3 with TRBJ1-2, with a weak D call TRBD1 (6 bases). This TCR was sampled from a woman aged 40 to 50 in good health and CMV-seropositive. Input material: PBMCs. CDR3 sequence (DNA): TGTGCCATCAGTGAGGTGGGGGCGGGCTACACCTTC. Protein product: CAISEVGAGYTF.